The subject of this entry is one TCR beta chain. Its antigen remains unknown. The data belong to a study of memory CD4+ T cells and cytomegalovirus serostatus. Findings of the study overall: A US-trained random forest predicted CMV serostatus with median AUC roughly 0.9.

V dropped 1 base and J dropped 7 bases, with 13 bases sitting between them. The V gene's germline CDR1 is KGHSH and CDR2 LQKENI. The CDR3 extends over 14 amino acids. The sort gate was single viable CD3+CD4+CD8-CD45RO+ cells for memory CD4+ T cells. The protocol was immunoSEQ multiplex PCR, while the TCRdb copy is restricted to in-frame clones and leaves out a portion. The table lists tens of thousands of clones, roughly 78% of them singletons. Sequencing was done on a sample of memory CD4+ T cells from blood. The rearrangement links TRBV18 to TRBJ1-1; maybe TRBD1 (5 bases). The sequence was obtained from an adult in good health and CMV-seronegative. CDR3 residues: CASSPLGGVDEAFF. DNA of the CDR3: TGTGCCAGCTCACCACTGGGGGGGGTGGATGAAGCTTTCTTT.